This entry features one T cell receptor (beta chain) sequence. Its antigen remains unidentified. This entry comes from a study of blood T cells in healthy people across ages. General study findings and limits: Researchers judged that diversity estimates from one million T cells fell short of true values.

A second PCR, run for roughly 6 to 11 cycles, used a sample-barcoded 5' primer plus a J-beta primer mix. Every cDNA molecule carried a tag from a template-switch adaptor bearing 12 random nucleotides. One entry per CDR3 protein results from TCRdb running MiXCR on the 5' RACE reads. The sample shows around 2 million distinct CDR3 sequences, roughly two fifths of them seen only once. Trimming pared 4 bases from V and 0 bases from J, leaving 19 bases between. The CDR3 is made up of 17 amino acids. In germline, CDR1 is SEHNR, CDR2 FQNEAQ (reference sequence). The sequence was collected from a human donor in good health. The rearrangement links TRBV7-9 to TRBJ2-7, with D uncertain. Sequenced sample: blood. CDR3 in amino acids: CASSYPKGVDSSYEQYF. CDR3 coding DNA: TGTGCCAGCAGCTACCCAAAAGGAGTAGATTCCTCCTACGAGCAGTACTTC.